The following is a T cell receptor beta chain sequence with its context. What it binds is not known. These data come from a study of shared clonotypes between healthy human individuals. Looking at the study overall: With ages of 18 to 49, the donors were a couple of women and a few men. Overall study findings and caveats: The study drew on few donors, limiting represented genetic and exposure-history diversity. Non-shared clonotypes were found to have lower generation probabilities than the clonotypes that were shared by all four of the sorted-subset donors.

The trim removed 5 bases at V and 3 bases at J, leaving 7 bases unmatched. Germline V gene lookup returns CDR1 SGHVS and CDR2 FQNEAQ. The CDR3 runs 14 residues. Here immunoSEQ multiplex PCR was the method, and the copy in TCRdb shows in-frame clones only, minus some. The profile shows around 1.9 million clones, 85% to 95% of them singletons. CD45RO-negative, CCR7-selected cells formed the naive CD8 fraction, which excluded terminally differentiated effector memory CD45RA+ cells. Donors comprised healthy HIV-negative adults lacking recent acute infections or vaccinations. The material sequenced was naive CD8+ T cells from PBMCs. This TCR derives from a man aged 18 to 29 in good health. Some clones in this sample may be carry-over from other donors' samples. This sequence joins TRBV7-8 and TRBJ2-7, with 7 bases lining up with TRBD2. CDR3 DNA: TGTGCCAGCAGCCCATCTGGGGGGGGCTACGAGCAGTACTTC. Its protein is CASSPSGGGYEQYF.